The 10 T cell receptor beta chains in this list originate from one sample, sequenced in a study of technical replicates of blood from several donors. Profiled with immunoSEQ multiplex PCR; TCRdb holds only in-frame clones, not every one. The sample has tens of thousands of clones, just over 90% seen once. Sequenced: T cells isolated from PBMCs. These receptors all come from a human donor in good health.

This clone was observed once. V is TRBV5-1 and J is TRBJ2-7, with 12 bases lining up with TRBD1. This CDR3 is 15 amino acids long. With 4 bases clipped from V and 4 bases from J, the junction kept 6 bases outside the gene matches. In germline, CDR1 is SGHRS, CDR2 YFSETQ. The CDR3 spells CASSPGTGGEYEQYF. In DNA form, the CDR3 reads TGCGCCAGCAGCCCGGGGACAGGGGGCGAATACGAGCAGTACTTC.

The rearrangement joins TRBV28 to TRBJ2-1; 7 positions match TRBD2. This CDR3 spans 15 amino acids. Germline V gives CDR1 MDHEN, CDR2 SYDVKM. Germline trimming cut 10 bases from V and 6 bases from J; bases unmatched to any gene: 15. CDR3 DNA sequence: TGTGCCATCCAAAAAGGGCTAGCGGAGAGCAATGAGCAGTTCTTC. Translation: CAIQKGLAESNEQFF.

The V call is TRBV9, the J call TRBJ2-2, with D unclear. Germline V gene data show CDR1 as SGDLS and CDR2 as YYNGEE. CDR3 length equals 14 residues. V shed 3 bases and J shed 5 bases, with 11 bases lying between them. The CDR3 DNA reads as TGTGCCAGCAGCGACGATTTACATACCGGGGAGCTGTTTTTT. As protein: CASSDDLHTGELFF.

The rearrangement joins TRBV5-6 to TRBJ1-1; TRBD1 matches at 8 bases. This CDR3 is built from 13 residues. V was pared by 4 bases and J by 8 bases, with 7 bases of the junction left unmatched. Looked up from germline, CDR1 is SGHDT and CDR2 is YYEEEE. The CDR3 bases are TGTGCCAGCAGCCGACAGGGGCCCACGGAAGCTTTCTTT. This gives the protein CASSRQGPTEAFF. Filled out from reference TRBV5-6 and TRBJ1-1, the complete variable domain reads DAGVTQSPTHLIKTRGQQVTLRCSPKSGHDTVSWYQQALGQGPQFIFQYYEEEERQRGNFPDRFSGHQFPNYSSELNVNALLLGDSALYLCASSRQGPTEAFFGQGTRLTVV.

This chain links TRBV30 with TRBJ1-2; D not resolved. The CDR3 contains 13 residues. CDR1 and CDR2 from the germline V gene are GTSNPN and SVGIG (reference sequence). V lost 5 bases, J lost 4 bases, and 14 bases lay in between. DNA of the CDR3: TGTGCCTGGTGGGAGAAAGGGATCTATGGCTACACCTTC. Translated, it gives CAWWEKGIYGYTF.

The genes are TRBV4-1 and TRBJ2-2; 7 bases fit TRBD1. CDR1 and CDR2 from the germline V gene are MGHRA and YSYEKL. The CDR3 is 16 residues long. J was trimmed by 0 bases and V by 2 bases; bases with no gene match: 3. CDR3 bases: TGCGCCAGCAGCCAACGGACAGGCGCGAACACCGGGGAGCTGTTTTTT. Its protein is CASSQRTGANTGELFF.

The J gene is TRBJ2-7, the V gene TRBV15, with 7 nucleotides matching TRBD1. CDR3 length: 16 residues. Germline V gene sequence: CDR1 LNHNV, CDR2 YYDKDF (reference sequence). V shed 1 base and J 0 bases; nucleotides not matched to a gene: 6. CDR3 nucleotide sequence: TGTGCCACCAGCAGAGGAAGGGACAGAGCCTCCTACGAGCAGTACTTC. Translated: CATSRGRDRASYEQYF.

This chain joins TRBV5-1 and TRBJ2-2; D is possibly TRBD2 (6 bases). This CDR3 spans 14 amino acids. Per germline, CDR1 SGHRS and CDR2 YFSETQ. V shed 2 bases and J shed 6 bases, with 11 bases lying between them. The CDR3 DNA reads as TGCGCCAGCAGCTTCGGGGAGGCTTCCGGGGAGCTGTTTTTT. Translated, it gives CASSFGEASGELFF.

DNA for the CDR3: TGCGCCAGCAGCTTGGCCCAGGGGTTGGATGGCTACACCTTC. It is translated as CASSLAQGLDGYTF. This chain uses TRBV5-1 with TRBJ1-2; perhaps TRBD1 as D (6 bases). V gave up 0 bases and J gave up 6 bases, with 12 bases separating them. Looked up from germline, CDR1 is SGHRS and CDR2 is YFSETQ. This CDR3 contains 14 residues.

The V call is TRBV2, the J call TRBJ2-7; D is unresolved. V was pared by 5 bases and J by 3 bases, with 2 bases between. Per germline, CDR1 SNHLY and CDR2 FYNNEI. The CDR3 runs to 10 residues. The CDR3 is CASSYYEQYF. In DNA, the CDR3 is TGTGCCAGCAGTTACTACGAGCAGTACTTC.